The source of this T cell receptor beta chain is a study of graft-versus-host responses after intestinal transplantation. Sequencing was performed with immunoSEQ multiplex PCR; in TCRdb, only in-frame clones are kept and a portion is missing. The sample shows 35,000 to 40,000 clones, about 85% of them seen only once. Trimming stripped 0 bases from V and 3 bases from J, with 8 bases between. Germline CDR1 is SGHRS and CDR2 is YFSETQ. This CDR3 is 14 amino acids long. Intraepithelial lymphocytes and lamina propria lymphocytes were released through processing of graft tissue. J is TRBJ2-3 and V is TRBV5-1, with TRBD1 as a possible D gene (5 bases). The sample was ileum tissue, taken about 28 weeks after intestinal transplant. The sequence derives from a human patient who received an intestinal transplant, so some T cells may come from the graft donor. This chain's CDR3 is CASSLAPGTDTQYF. CDR3 coding DNA: TGCGCCAGCAGCTTGGCCCCAGGGACAGATACGCAGTATTTT.